A selection of T cell receptor beta chains follows, all from one sample in a study of control samples from healthy donors and cancer patients. Libraries were prepared by immunoSEQ multiplex PCR; TCRdb keeps only in-frame clonotypes and omits some of them. Here the sample spans almost 90,000 clones, around 86% being singletons. The sequenced sample was blood. These receptors came from a man aged 25 to 45 in good health. Each CDR3 is given with its conserved first and last residue. A D gene is named only where the DNA matches it firmly. The listing skips clone size in some rows; elsewhere it reads once, few, many or a size class.

cdr3_aa: CASSRSGGADTGELFF
cdr3_nt: TGTGCCAGCAGTAGAAGCGGGGGGGCCGATACCGGGGAGCTGTTTTTT
v_call: TRBV6-4
clone_size: NA
j_call: TRBJ2-2
d_call: TRBD2

cdr3_aa: CASSLGGGGRYTF
cdr3_nt: TGTGCCAGCAGCTTAGGCGGGGGCGGCCGCTACACCTTC
v_call: TRBV7-2
clone_size: NA
j_call: TRBJ1-2
d_call: NA

cdr3_aa: CASSPWGSRPGELFF
cdr3_nt: TGTGCCAGCAGCCCCTGGGGTTCACGTCCCGGGGAGCTGTTTTTT
v_call: TRBV5-5
clone_size: NA
j_call: TRBJ2-2
d_call: NA

cdr3_aa: CASSLGQGLETQYF
cdr3_nt: TGCGCCAGCAGCTTGGGGCAGGGCCTCGAGACCCAGTACTTC
v_call: TRBV5-1
clone_size: NA
j_call: TRBJ2-5
d_call: NA

cdr3_aa: CACSPGQGFNEQFF
cdr3_nt: TGCGCCTGTTCACCGGGACAGGGGTTTAATGAGCAGTTCTTC
v_call: TRBV5-1
clone_size: once
j_call: TRBJ2-1
d_call: TRBD1

cdr3_aa: CASSRTDSNTGELFF
cdr3_nt: TGTGCCAGCAGCCGGACAGACTCGAACACCGGGGAGCTGTTTTTT
v_call: TRBV7-9
clone_size: NA
j_call: TRBJ2-2
d_call: NA

cdr3_aa: CASSPREVSEQYF
cdr3_nt: TGTGCCAGCAGCCCCAGGGAGGTGAGCGAGCAGTACTTC
v_call: TRBV11-2
clone_size: few
j_call: TRBJ2-7
d_call: NA

cdr3_aa: CASSSSLSLKAYGYTF
cdr3_nt: TGTGCCAGCAGTTCTTCCTTGAGCCTAAAGGCCTATGGCTACACCTTC
v_call: TRBV6-5
clone_size: NA
j_call: TRBJ1-2
d_call: NA

cdr3_aa: CAWSWGGTGFTEAFF
cdr3_nt: TGTGCCTGGAGTTGGGGGGGAACGGGATTCACTGAAGCTTTCTTT
v_call: TRBV30
clone_size: NA
j_call: TRBJ1-1
d_call: NA

cdr3_aa: CASSYRGREAEAFF
cdr3_nt: TGTGCCAGCAGTTACAGGGGTAGGGAGGCTGAAGCTTTCTTT
v_call: TRBV6-5
clone_size: NA
j_call: TRBJ1-1
d_call: NA

cdr3_aa: CASSSPRGRVPDTQYF
cdr3_nt: TGTGCCAGCAGCTCCCCCAGGGGGAGGGTACCAGATACGCAGTATTTT
v_call: TRBV7-9
clone_size: NA
j_call: TRBJ2-3
d_call: NA

cdr3_aa: CASTALAGGPYEQYF
cdr3_nt: TGCGCCAGCACCGCATTAGCGGGGGGCCCCTACGAGCAGTACTTC
v_call: TRBV4-1
clone_size: NA
j_call: TRBJ2-7
d_call: TRBD2

cdr3_aa: CASSQRGSGGTYNEQFF
cdr3_nt: TGCGCCAGCAGCCAACGAGGTAGCGGGGGAACCTACAATGAGCAGTTCTTC
v_call: TRBV4-1
clone_size: once
j_call: TRBJ2-1
d_call: TRBD2

cdr3_aa: CATSRDGSSGAETQYF
cdr3_nt: TGTGCCACCAGCAGAGATGGCTCTAGCGGGGCAGAGACCCAGTACTTC
v_call: TRBV15
clone_size: NA
j_call: TRBJ2-5
d_call: TRBD2

cdr3_aa: CAISESPRGYTF
cdr3_nt: TGTGCCATCAGTGAGTCCCCAAGGGGCTACACCTTC
v_call: TRBV10-3
clone_size: NA
j_call: TRBJ1-2
d_call: NA

cdr3_aa: CASSAGLAGVKNIQYF
cdr3_nt: TGTGCCAGCAGCGCGGGACTAGCGGGAGTCAAAAACATTCAGTACTTC
v_call: TRBV9
clone_size: NA
j_call: TRBJ2-4
d_call: TRBD2

cdr3_aa: CASSPREVGNTIYF
cdr3_nt: TGTGCCAGCAGCCCCCGGGAGGTCGGAAACACCATATATTTT
v_call: TRBV9
clone_size: NA
j_call: TRBJ1-3
d_call: NA

cdr3_aa: CASSYSDSYGYTF
cdr3_nt: TGTGCCAGCAGTTACTCCGACAGCTATGGCTACACCTTC
v_call: TRBV6-5
clone_size: few
j_call: TRBJ1-2
d_call: NA

cdr3_aa: CASSQDLTGGYTGELFF
cdr3_nt: TGTGCCAGCAGCCAAGATCTAACAGGGGGGTACACCGGGGAGCTGTTTTTT
v_call: TRBV3-1/TRBV3-2
clone_size: NA
j_call: TRBJ2-2
d_call: TRBD1

cdr3_aa: CASSTRDRVNSPLHF
cdr3_nt: TGTGCCAGCAGCACCCGGGACAGGGTTAATTCACCCCTCCACTTT
v_call: TRBV5-4
clone_size: NA
j_call: TRBJ1-6
d_call: TRBD1

cdr3_aa: CSVRPTGPDTEAFF
cdr3_nt: TGCAGCGTCAGGCCGACAGGGCCGGACACTGAAGCTTTCTTT
v_call: TRBV29-1
clone_size: NA
j_call: TRBJ1-1
d_call: TRBD1

cdr3_aa: CASSQTRYGYTF
cdr3_nt: TGCGCCAGCAGCCAGACGCGGTATGGCTACACCTTC
v_call: TRBV5-1
clone_size: NA
j_call: TRBJ1-2
d_call: NA

cdr3_aa: CASSSGQINSPLHF
cdr3_nt: TGTGCCAGTAGCTCGGGACAGATAAATTCACCCCTCCACTTT
v_call: TRBV19
clone_size: NA
j_call: TRBJ1-6
d_call: TRBD1

cdr3_aa: CASSQDLQGARTF
cdr3_nt: TGCGCCAGCAGCCAAGATCTGCAGGGGGCGCGCACCTTC
v_call: TRBV4-1
clone_size: few
j_call: TRBJ1-2
d_call: TRBD1

cdr3_aa: CAISEGRAKGELFF
cdr3_nt: TGTGCCATCAGTGAGGGTCGAGCGAAGGGGGAGCTGTTTTTT
v_call: TRBV10-3
clone_size: NA
j_call: TRBJ2-2
d_call: NA

cdr3_aa: CSGIDETGPGNTIYF
cdr3_nt: TGCAGCGGAATAGACGAGACAGGGCCTGGAAACACCATATATTTT
v_call: TRBV29-1
clone_size: NA
j_call: TRBJ1-3
d_call: TRBD1

cdr3_aa: CASSLGQGKGTQYF
cdr3_nt: TGTGCCAGCAGCCTCGGACAGGGGAAGGGTACGCAGTATTTT
v_call: TRBV5-5
clone_size: NA
j_call: TRBJ2-3
d_call: TRBD1

cdr3_aa: CASSWGQTYEQYF
cdr3_nt: TGTGCCAGCAGTTGGGGACAGACCTACGAGCAGTACTTC
v_call: TRBV12-3/TRBV12-4
clone_size: once
j_call: TRBJ2-7
d_call: TRBD1

cdr3_aa: CATSEDGYYGYTF
cdr3_nt: TGTGCCACCAGTGAGGACGGGTACTATGGCTACACCTTC
v_call: TRBV24-1
clone_size: few
j_call: TRBJ1-2
d_call: NA

cdr3_aa: CASSLSGNTQYF
cdr3_nt: TGTGCCAGCAGCTTGTCGGGTAATACGCAGTATTTT
v_call: TRBV7-2
clone_size: NA
j_call: TRBJ2-3
d_call: NA

cdr3_aa: CASSLSSHSGNTIYF
cdr3_nt: TGTGCCAGCAGTTTGAGTTCACACTCTGGAAACACCATATATTTT
v_call: TRBV27
clone_size: NA
j_call: TRBJ1-3
d_call: NA

cdr3_aa: CAWNLGGNTEAFF
cdr3_nt: TGTGCCTGGAACCTCGGGGGGAACACTGAAGCTTTCTTT
v_call: TRBV30
clone_size: NA
j_call: TRBJ1-1
d_call: NA

cdr3_aa: CATSDWLWDTQYF
cdr3_nt: TGTGCCACCAGCGACTGGTTGTGGGATACGCAGTATTTT
v_call: TRBV24-1
clone_size: NA
j_call: TRBJ2-3
d_call: NA

cdr3_aa: CASSPTGGRQPQHF
cdr3_nt: TGTGCCAGCAGCCCGACAGGGGGTAGACAGCCCCAGCATTTT
v_call: TRBV6-2/TRBV6-3
clone_size: few
j_call: TRBJ1-5
d_call: TRBD1

cdr3_aa: CAWSRQGVDEAFF
cdr3_nt: TGTGCCTGGAGTAGGCAGGGGGTGGATGAAGCTTTCTTT
v_call: TRBV30
clone_size: NA
j_call: TRBJ1-1
d_call: TRBD1

cdr3_aa: CASSLPGVDYGYTF
cdr3_nt: TGCGCCAGCAGCTTGCCAGGGGTTGACTATGGCTACACCTTC
v_call: TRBV5-1
clone_size: NA
j_call: TRBJ1-2
d_call: NA

cdr3_aa: CASSLAGGTNEKLFF
cdr3_nt: TGTGCCAGCAGCTTGGCAGGGGGCACTAATGAAAAACTGTTTTTT
v_call: TRBV5-6
clone_size: NA
j_call: TRBJ1-4
d_call: TRBD1

cdr3_aa: CASTDGEGGGNTEAFF
cdr3_nt: TGTGCCAGTACCGATGGGGAAGGTGGGGGGAACACTGAAGCTTTCTTT
v_call: TRBV19
clone_size: once
j_call: TRBJ1-1
d_call: NA

cdr3_aa: CASSLDLITGRGTGELFF
cdr3_nt: TGTGCCAGCAGCTTAGATCTCATAACGGGGAGGGGCACCGGGGAGCTGTTTTTT
v_call: TRBV11-3
clone_size: NA
j_call: TRBJ2-2
d_call: TRBD2

cdr3_aa: CASTGDSGYNEQFF
cdr3_nt: TGCGCCAGCACAGGGGACAGTGGATACAATGAGCAGTTCTTC
v_call: TRBV10-2
clone_size: NA
j_call: TRBJ2-1
d_call: TRBD1

cdr3_aa: CASSGWETQYF
cdr3_nt: TGTGCCAGCAGTGGTTGGGAGACCCAGTACTTC
v_call: TRBV25-1
clone_size: NA
j_call: TRBJ2-5
d_call: NA

cdr3_aa: CASSGVDPPGTKNIQYF
cdr3_nt: TGTGCCAGCAGTGGCGTGGACCCTCCCGGGACCAAAAACATTCAGTACTTC
v_call: TRBV2
clone_size: NA
j_call: TRBJ2-4
d_call: NA

cdr3_aa: CASSLELEGYTF
cdr3_nt: TGTGCCAGCAGCTTAGAATTAGAAGGCTACACCTTC
v_call: TRBV11-2
clone_size: NA
j_call: TRBJ1-2
d_call: NA

cdr3_aa: CASSWGGQGYGYTF
cdr3_nt: TGTGCCAGCAGCTGGGGGGGGCAGGGTTATGGCTACACCTTC
v_call: TRBV11-2
clone_size: few
j_call: TRBJ1-2
d_call: NA

cdr3_aa: CASSPAGGMNTEAFF
cdr3_nt: TGTGCCAGCAGCCCGGCGGGGGGAATGAACACTGAAGCTTTCTTT
v_call: TRBV25-1
clone_size: NA
j_call: TRBJ1-1
d_call: NA

cdr3_aa: CATSRAQDGGYTF
cdr3_nt: TGTGCCACCAGCAGAGCACAGGATGGTGGCTACACCTTC
v_call: TRBV15
clone_size: NA
j_call: TRBJ1-2
d_call: NA

cdr3_aa: CASSPDGAASGEQYF
cdr3_nt: TGTGCCAGCTCACCTGACGGGGCCGCGTCGGGCGAGCAGTACTTC
v_call: TRBV18
clone_size: NA
j_call: TRBJ2-7
d_call: NA

cdr3_aa: CASMHLGNTDTQYF
cdr3_nt: TGTGCCAGCATGCATCTCGGGAACACAGATACGCAGTATTTT
v_call: TRBV7-2
clone_size: NA
j_call: TRBJ2-3
d_call: NA